The 14 T cell receptor beta chains listed next were all sequenced from one sample in a study of post-analysis software for immune sequencing data (dated by TCRdb to the mid-2010s). Results and caveats for the whole study, not just this receptor: Roughly 5 TRBV segments, including TRBV5-6, TRBV5-1 and TRBV20-1, were significantly more frequent in patients than controls.

The antigens of these receptors remain unknown. The method behind the library was PCR. TCRdb shows the sequencer as Illumina HiSeq 2500. To reduce PCR and sequencing biases, unique molecular identifiers were incorporated into the TCR beta cDNA libraries. TCRdb cleaned the public reads at Q25 with fastp, built clones with MiXCR and kept in-frame beta chains. Duplicate CDR3 protein sequences are folded into a single record with the most common DNA and genes. This sample gives hundreds of thousands of distinct CDR3 sequences in total; around 40% of them show up just once. 1.5% to 2% of the sample goes to the ten largest clones. Material: blood. The receptors here all came from a girl aged 10 to 17 with multiple sclerosis.

The V and J genes are TRBV4-1 and TRBJ2-1; TRBD1 might be the D (7 bases). In germline, CDR1 is MGHRA, CDR2 YSYEKL. This CDR3 has 16 amino acids. Trimming took off 4 bases at V and 0 bases at J, with 13 bases between the two ends. The CDR3 nucleotides read TGCGCCAGCAGCCTCAGGGGGGCTGTCTCCTACAATGAGCAGTTCTTC. Translation: CASSLRGAVSYNEQFF.

The CDR3 bases are TGTGCCAGCAGTTTAGCAGGGGTTAATGAAAAACTGTTTTTT. This translates into CASSLAGVNEKLFF. The genes are TRBV12-3 or TRBV12-4 and TRBJ1-4; D might be TRBD1 (5 bases). The germline V and J ends were trimmed by 0 bases and 4 bases, with 6 bases remaining between them. The CDR3 sequence is 14 residues long.

In regard to this clonotype: A read error may account for a junction end that differs from germline. This rearrangement joins TRBV10-3 to TRBJ2-1; 11 bases are shared with TRBD2. The CDR3 contains 19 residues. CDR1 is ENHRY and CDR2 is SYGVKD in the germline V gene. This CDR3 reads CAISGIGSGRAGSYNGQFF. The CDR3 DNA is TGTGCCATCAGTGGAATTGGTAGCGGGAGGGCAGGGTCCTACAATGGGCAGTTCTTC.

This chain uses TRBV7-2 with TRBJ2-1; no firm D call. The CDR3 extends over 15 amino acids. Germline V gives CDR1 SGHTA, CDR2 FQGNSA. Trimming cost V 1 base and J 5 bases, with 12 bases left between them. The CDR3 loop is CASSLVGRSDNEQFF. The DNA of the CDR3 is TGTGCCAGCAGCTTAGTCGGACGGTCCGACAATGAGCAGTTCTTC.

The rearrangement joins TRBV3-1 to TRBJ1-2, with D tentatively TRBD1 (6 bases). Deletions cut 4 bases from V and 7 bases from J, with 16 bases between. Germline CDR1 reads LGHDT; CDR2 reads YNNKEL (reference sequence). The CDR3 sequence is 14 residues long. The CDR3 DNA follows: TGTGCCAGCAGCCCCAGGAGGAGGGGGGTTGGCTACACCTTC. It codes for CASSPRRRGVGYTF.

DNA of the CDR3: TGCAGTGCCAGGTTGGGGCGCTCCTACAATGAGCAGTTCTTC. Translation: CSARLGRSYNEQFF. The chain employs TRBV20-1 and TRBJ2-1; perhaps TRBD1 as D (5 bases). The CDR3 extends over 14 amino acids. Trimming pared 6 bases from V and 0 bases from J, leaving 12 bases between. Looked up from germline, CDR1 is DFQATT and CDR2 is SNEGSKA (reference sequence).

V and J are TRBV12-3 or TRBV12-4 and TRBJ2-2; the D is unclear. The CDR3 length is 13 residues. V was cut by 2 bases and J by 1 base, with 2 bases left in between. The CDR3 here is CASSLMNTGELFF. CDR3 DNA: TGTGCCAGCAGTTTAATGAACACCGGGGAGCTGTTTTTT.

This clonotype was detected a few times. The chain couples TRBV12-3 or TRBV12-4 to TRBJ2-1; 9 bases are a match to TRBD2. The CDR3 covers 19 residues. The junction had 21 bases not matched to a gene; V was cut back by 5 bases and J by 7 bases. The CDR3 is CASSPGGAGGLLGGNEQFF. The CDR3 DNA is TGTGCCAGCAGTCCCGGGGGAGCGGGAGGCCTTCTAGGAGGGAATGAGCAGTTCTTC.

This clonotype was seen a handful of times. This chain uses TRBV5-1 with TRBJ2-5; D is possibly TRBD1 (6 bases). The last part of the DNA fits TRBJ2-7 better; the J call may be wrong. CDR3 length: 15 amino acids. Germline CDR1 is SGHRS and CDR2 is YFSETQ. The CDR3 sequence is CASRVPRGKGDEQYF. The CDR3 nucleotides read TGCGCCAGCAGAGTCCCCCGGGGAAAGGGGGACGAGCAGTACTTC.

A remark on this clonotype: One end of the junction does not line up with germline, which may come from a read error. V usage is TRBV15 and J usage is TRBJ1-2; D perhaps matches TRBD1 (5 bases). From germline, CDR1 is LNHNV and CDR2 YYDKDF (reference sequence). The CDR3 runs to 13 residues. This chain's CDR3 is CATSRTQDYGYTF. CDR3 nucleotides: TGTGCCACTAGCAGAACACAGGACTATGGCTACACCTTC. Using reference TRBV15 and TRBJ1-2 for the parts outside the CDR3, the full variable domain is DAMVIQNPRYQVTQFGKPVTLSCSQTLNHNVMYWYQQKSSQAPKLLFHYYDKDFNNEADTPDNFQSRRPNTSFCFLDIRSPGLGDTAMYLCATSRTQDYGYTFGSGTRLTVV.

This clonotype has a handful of counts. The chain links TRBV28 to TRBJ2-1, with 10 bases that match TRBD2. The CDR3 sequence is 16 residues long. CDR1 MDHEN and CDR2 SYDVKM come from the germline V gene. The J segment lost 3 bases and the V segment lost 5 bases, leaving 7 bases of the junction unmatched. CDR3 DNA: TGTGCCAGCAGTCCTCCGGGACTAGCGTTCTACAATGAGCAGTTCTTC. This encodes CASSPPGLAFYNEQFF.

V and J are TRBV4-1 and TRBJ1-2, with D unclear. CDR1 is MGHRA, CDR2 YSYEKL, per germline. The CDR3 has 16 amino acids. V lost 0 bases and J 4 bases, leaving 15 bases between the germline ends. CDR3 nucleotides: TGCGCCAGCAGCCAAGATCCTAAACAGAAAGCCTATGGCTACACCTTC. This gives the protein CASSQDPKQKAYGYTF.

The J gene is TRBJ1-1, the V gene TRBV6-5; D unresolved. The germline CDR1 and CDR2 sequences are MNHEY and SVGAGI. Trimming took off 5 bases at V and 1 base at J, with 11 bases between the two ends. This CDR3 region has 14 residues. The CDR3 DNA follows: TGTGCCAGCAGTGAAGTCACAGCGAACACTGAAGCTTTCTTT. Its protein product is CASSEVTANTEAFF.

The rearrangement joins TRBV5-6 to TRBJ2-7, with 7 bases lining up with TRBD1. Germline V gene lookup returns CDR1 SGHDT and CDR2 YYEEEE. V shed 0 bases, J shed 1 base, and the junction held 4 bases outside the gene matches. The CDR3 length is 15 residues. The CDR3 nucleotides are TGTGCCAGCAGCTTGGTTTGGGACAGATCCTACGAGCAGTACTTC. Protein product: CASSLVWDRSYEQYF.